This TCR beta chain stems from a study of blood T cell repertoires in COVID-19. Trimming shortened V by 5 bases and J by 1 base, and 11 bases separated the two germline ends. The CDR3 consists of 14 residues. The germline CDR1 and CDR2 sequences are SNHLY and FYNNEI. This clone was recorded once. Per the original methods: Amplification from reference gene primers served as the basis for estimated nucleated cell counts. The data were produced by immunoSEQ multiplex PCR, yet TCRdb's version contains in-frame clones alone and is incomplete. V and J calls and clone size are copied from that table; D and trimming were computed from the DNA. This table holds some 270,000 clones, about 83% found once.

Sequenced input: peripheral blood. The chain employs TRBV2 and TRBJ1-1, with a weak D call TRBD1 (6 bases). This receptor was taken from a woman of 80 years or more with COVID-19, enrolled during active disease. CDR3 amino acids: CASSRETGNTEAFF. The CDR3 DNA reads as TGTGCCAGCAGTCGAGAGACAGGGAACACTGAAGCTTTCTTT.